A selection of T cell receptor beta chains follows, all from one sample in a study of cytomegalovirus exposure and HLA in healthy donors. The assay was immunoSEQ multiplex PCR, and TCRdb's table has in-frame clones only and misses some. The sample yields more than 140,000 clones, over 60% seen once. Sequencing was performed on PBMCs. Every receptor here comes from a female donor in good health and CMV-seronegative. Each CDR3 is given with its conserved first and last residue. The D gene is left open where the match is weak. Clone size is stated in some rows and not others, as once, few, many or a class when expanded.

V: TRBV18; size: NA; J: TRBJ2-3; D: TRBD2; DNA: TGTGCCAGCTCACCACCGTCGGGGGGTAGCACAGATACGCAGTATTTT; CDR3: CASSPPSGGSTDTQYF
V: TRBV6-5; size: NA; J: TRBJ2-1; D: NA; DNA: TGTGCCAGCAGTGAAGACACTGGTGCGCAGTTCTTC; CDR3: CASSEDTGAQFF
V: TRBV19; size: NA; J: TRBJ1-4; D: NA; DNA: TGTGCCAGTAGGGGACACGACAGGAACGGGCTAAAAGTCGAAAAACTGTTTTTT; CDR3: CASRGHDRNGLKVEKLFF
V: TRBV30; size: NA; J: TRBJ1-1; D: NA; DNA: TGTGCCTGCTTAAACGAGAGGTCGGCCACTGAAGCTTTCTTT; CDR3: CACLNERSATEAFF
V: TRBV15; size: NA; J: TRBJ2-7; D: NA; DNA: TGTGCCACCAGCAGAGGAGGTGGGGGCGGCGAGCAGTACTTC; CDR3: CATSRGGGGGEQYF
V: TRBV6-5; size: NA; J: TRBJ2-7; D: NA; DNA: TGTGCCAGCAGCCCAAGCCTAGCTACCTACGAGCAGTACTTC; CDR3: CASSPSLATYEQYF
V: TRBV4-1; size: NA; J: TRBJ2-7; D: TRBD1; DNA: TGCGCCAGCAGCCGACTCCCAGGGACAGGGGAATACGAGCAGTACTTC; CDR3: CASSRLPGTGEYEQYF
V: TRBV2; size: NA; J: TRBJ1-5; D: NA; DNA: TGTGCCAGCAGTGAAGGGCCGGGAAGACATCAGCCCCAGCATTTT; CDR3: CASSEGPGRHQPQHF
V: TRBV15; size: NA; J: TRBJ2-3; D: NA; DNA: TGTGCCACCAGCACCCGAGATCAGGTGGCAGATACGCAGTATTTT; CDR3: CATSTRDQVADTQYF
V: TRBV5-6; size: few; J: TRBJ1-1; D: NA; DNA: TGTGCCAGCAGCTTGTTGTCCAAGAACACTGAAGCTTTCTTT; CDR3: CASSLLSKNTEAFF
V: TRBV6-1; size: NA; J: TRBJ2-5; D: TRBD1; DNA: TGTGCCAGCAGTCCCGGGACAGCAGGGGCCCAGTACTTC; CDR3: CASSPGTAGAQYF
V: TRBV2; size: NA; J: TRBJ2-6; D: TRBD1; DNA: TGTGCCAGCAGTGCCCGGGACAGGGCACTCTCTGGGGCCAACGTCCTGACTTTC; CDR3: CASSARDRALSGANVLTF
V: TRBV6-5; size: NA; J: TRBJ1-2; D: NA; DNA: TGTGCCAGCAGCCTAGGAGGGTCTAACTATGGCTACACCTTC; CDR3: CASSLGGSNYGYTF
V: TRBV2; size: NA; J: TRBJ1-1; D: NA; DNA: TGTGCCAGCAGTGAAGCGTGGGGGGGTGAAGCTTTCTTT; CDR3: CASSEAWGGEAFF
V: TRBV19; size: NA; J: TRBJ1-2; D: NA; DNA: TGTGCCAGTAGTATTGTTGGACAGCTCTATGGCTACACCTTC; CDR3: CASSIVGQLYGYTF
V: TRBV7-2; size: once; J: TRBJ2-1; D: TRBD2; DNA: TGTGCCAGCAGCTCGCGGGGGGGCGTCTACAATGAGCAGTTCTTC; CDR3: CASSSRGGVYNEQFF
V: TRBV27; size: NA; J: TRBJ2-6; D: NA; DNA: TGTGCCAGCAGCTTATCCCCTAATGGGGCCAACGTCCTGACTTTC; CDR3: CASSLSPNGANVLTF
V: TRBV19; size: NA; J: TRBJ1-5; D: TRBD1; DNA: TGTGCCAGTAGTCCCCCGGGACAGGGGAATCGGCAGCCCCAGCATTTT; CDR3: CASSPPGQGNRQPQHF
V: TRBV11-2; size: NA; J: TRBJ1-2; D: NA; DNA: TGTGCCAGCAGTATTAACGAGGACTATGGCTACACCTTC; CDR3: CASSINEDYGYTF
V: TRBV25-1; size: few; J: TRBJ1-1; D: TRBD1; DNA: TGTGCCAGCAGGTCAGGGGGGTTCACTGAAGCTTTCTTT; CDR3: CASRSGGFTEAFF
V: TRBV7-8; size: few; J: TRBJ2-7; D: NA; DNA: TGTGCCAGCAGCTTAAAGGAGAACCACGAGCAGTACTTC; CDR3: CASSLKENHEQYF
V: TRBV6-1; size: NA; J: TRBJ1-5; D: TRBD1; DNA: TGTGCCAGCAGTGTAACCCCGGGACAGGGGGGAGTAAATCAGCCCCAGCATTTT; CDR3: CASSVTPGQGGVNQPQHF
V: TRBV5-1; size: NA; J: TRBJ2-5; D: NA; DNA: TGCGCCAGCAGCTTGGACAGCAGGAATGAAGAGACCCAGTACTTC; CDR3: CASSLDSRNEETQYF
V: TRBV12-5; size: NA; J: TRBJ2-7; D: TRBD1; DNA: TGTGCTAGCGGACTGACAGGGCTCCTTAGCTCCTACGAGCAGTACTTC; CDR3: CASGLTGLLSSYEQYF
V: TRBV5-1; size: NA; J: TRBJ2-1; D: NA; DNA: TGCGCCAGCAGCTTATTCGGGGAGGAGGTCAATGAGCAGTTCTTC; CDR3: CASSLFGEEVNEQFF
V: TRBV18; size: NA; J: TRBJ1-1; D: NA; DNA: TGTGCCAGCTCACCACTTGGTAGTGAAGCTTTCTTT; CDR3: CASSPLGSEAFF
V: TRBV28; size: NA; J: TRBJ1-5; D: TRBD1; DNA: TGTGCCAGCAGCTATCCGGGACAGGGGGCGGATCAGCCCCAGCATTTT; CDR3: CASSYPGQGADQPQHF
V: TRBV7-3; size: NA; J: TRBJ2-2; D: NA; DNA: TGTGCCAGCAGCTTAAGGCCCCTTCAATACACCGGGGAGCTGTTTTTT; CDR3: CASSLRPLQYTGELFF
V: TRBV5-6; size: NA; J: TRBJ1-4; D: NA; DNA: TGTGCCAGCAGCTTCGCAACTAATGAAAAACTGTTTTTT; CDR3: CASSFATNEKLFF
V: TRBV4-1; size: NA; J: TRBJ2-3; D: TRBD1; DNA: TGCGCCAGCAGCCAAGACAGGGGGATAACAGATACGCAGTATTTT; CDR3: CASSQDRGITDTQYF
V: TRBV6-1; size: NA; J: TRBJ1-5; D: NA; DNA: TGTGCCAGCAGCGTCAGGGGAGTCAATCAGCCCCAGCATTTT; CDR3: CASSVRGVNQPQHF
V: TRBV11-3; size: NA; J: TRBJ1-1; D: NA; DNA: TGTGCCAGCAGCTTCCGGACATCTGAAGCTTTCTTT; CDR3: CASSFRTSEAFF
V: TRBV5-1; size: NA; J: TRBJ2-7; D: NA; DNA: TGCGCCAGCAGCTTTCTAGGCGAGCAGTACTTC; CDR3: CASSFLGEQYF
V: TRBV19; size: few; J: TRBJ1-1; D: NA; DNA: TGTGCCAGTAGCTGGGGGGACACTGAAGCTTTCTTT; CDR3: CASSWGDTEAFF
V: TRBV7-8; size: once; J: TRBJ2-1; D: TRBD2; DNA: TGTGCCAGCAGCCCGTACCCGGGGGGGACGGAGTCATACGAGCAGTTCTTC; CDR3: CASSPYPGGTESYEQFF
V: TRBV28; size: NA; J: TRBJ1-6; D: TRBD1; DNA: TGTGCCAGCAGCTCCGGGACAGGAGGGTCACCCCTCCACTTT; CDR3: CASSSGTGGSPLHF
V: TRBV7-2; size: NA; J: TRBJ1-1; D: NA; DNA: TGTGCCAGCAGCATCGACGGGCTGAGGGACACTGAAGCTTTCTTT; CDR3: CASSIDGLRDTEAFF
V: TRBV6-1; size: NA; J: TRBJ2-1; D: NA; DNA: TGTGCCAGCAGAGATTCCCCGGACAATGAGCAGTTCTTC; CDR3: CASRDSPDNEQFF
V: TRBV9; size: NA; J: TRBJ1-2; D: TRBD1; DNA: TGTGCCAGCAGCGTAGACCAGGGGGAGCTCTATGGCTACACCTTC; CDR3: CASSVDQGELYGYTF
V: TRBV27; size: NA; J: TRBJ1-1; D: NA; DNA: TGTGCCAGCAGTTATAGTATGAACACTGAAGCTTTCTTT; CDR3: CASSYSMNTEAFF
V: TRBV28; size: NA; J: TRBJ1-3; D: NA; DNA: TGTGCCAGCAGTTTTCCGGGAAACACCATATATTTT; CDR3: CASSFPGNTIYF
V: TRBV19; size: NA; J: TRBJ2-3; D: NA; DNA: TGTGCCAGTAGTCAGGGAAACACAGATACGCAGTATTTT; CDR3: CASSQGNTDTQYF
V: TRBV11-2; size: once; J: TRBJ2-7; D: TRBD1; DNA: TGTGCCAGCACCCCGGGGGACAGGATGTACGAGCAGTACTTC; CDR3: CASTPGDRMYEQYF
V: TRBV19; size: once; J: TRBJ2-3; D: TRBD2; DNA: TGTGCCAGTAGACCGATGACTAGCGGGAGGGATACGCAGTATTTT; CDR3: CASRPMTSGRDTQYF
V: TRBV6-5; size: NA; J: TRBJ2-1; D: TRBD1; DNA: TGTGCCAGCAGTTACGGGGACAGGGGGAATGAGCAGTTCTTC; CDR3: CASSYGDRGNEQFF